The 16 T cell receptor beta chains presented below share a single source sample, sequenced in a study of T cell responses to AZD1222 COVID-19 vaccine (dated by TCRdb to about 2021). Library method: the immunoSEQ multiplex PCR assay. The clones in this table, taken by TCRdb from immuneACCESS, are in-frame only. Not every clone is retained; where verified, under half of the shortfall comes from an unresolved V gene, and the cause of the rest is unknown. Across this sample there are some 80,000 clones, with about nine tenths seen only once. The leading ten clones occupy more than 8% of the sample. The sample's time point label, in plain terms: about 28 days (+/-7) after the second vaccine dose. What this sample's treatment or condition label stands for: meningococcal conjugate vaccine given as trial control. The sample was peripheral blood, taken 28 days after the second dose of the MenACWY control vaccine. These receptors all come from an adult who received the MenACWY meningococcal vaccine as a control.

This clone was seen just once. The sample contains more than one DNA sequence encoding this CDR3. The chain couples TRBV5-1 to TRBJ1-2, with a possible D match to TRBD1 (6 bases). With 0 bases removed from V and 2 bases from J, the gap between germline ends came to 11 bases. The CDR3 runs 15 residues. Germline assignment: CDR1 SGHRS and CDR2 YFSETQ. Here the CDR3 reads CASSLGGGENYGYTF. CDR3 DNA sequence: TGCGCCAGCAGCTTGGGCGGGGGCGAGAACTATGGCTACACCTTC.

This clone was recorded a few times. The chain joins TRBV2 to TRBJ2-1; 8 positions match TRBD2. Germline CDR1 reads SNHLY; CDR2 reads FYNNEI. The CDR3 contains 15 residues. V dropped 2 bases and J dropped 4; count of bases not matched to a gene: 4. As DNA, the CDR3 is TGTGCCAGCAGTGAACCGAGCGGGGGATACAATGAGCAGTTCTTC. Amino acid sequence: CASSEPSGGYNEQFF.

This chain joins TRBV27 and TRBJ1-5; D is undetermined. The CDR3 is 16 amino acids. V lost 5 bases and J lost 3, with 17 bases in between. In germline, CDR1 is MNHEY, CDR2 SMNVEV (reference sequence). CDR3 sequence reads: CASSLVGGGANQPQHF. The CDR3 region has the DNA TGTGCCAGCAGTCTAGTGGGCGGTGGAGCCAATCAGCCCCAGCATTTT.

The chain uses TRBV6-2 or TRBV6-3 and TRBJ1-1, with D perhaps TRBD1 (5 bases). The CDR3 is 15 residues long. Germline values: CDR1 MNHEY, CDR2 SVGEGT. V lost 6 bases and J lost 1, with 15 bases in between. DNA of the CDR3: TGTGCCAGCAGCCAAAGGCGCACAGGGAACACTGAAGCTTTCTTT. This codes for CASSQRRTGNTEAFF.

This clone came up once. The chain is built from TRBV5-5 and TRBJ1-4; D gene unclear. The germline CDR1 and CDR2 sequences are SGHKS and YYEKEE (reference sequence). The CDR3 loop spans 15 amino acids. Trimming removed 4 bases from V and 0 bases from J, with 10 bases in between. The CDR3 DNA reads TGTGCCAGCAGCGGTAACAGTGCAACTAATGAAAAACTGTTTTTT. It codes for CASSGNSATNEKLFF. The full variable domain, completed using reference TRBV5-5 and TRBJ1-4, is DAGVTQSPTHLIKTRGQQVTLRCSPISGHKSVSWYQQVLGQGPQFIFQYYEKEERGRGNFPDRFSARQFPNYSSELNVNALLLGDSALYLCASSGNSATNEKLFFGSGTQLSVL.

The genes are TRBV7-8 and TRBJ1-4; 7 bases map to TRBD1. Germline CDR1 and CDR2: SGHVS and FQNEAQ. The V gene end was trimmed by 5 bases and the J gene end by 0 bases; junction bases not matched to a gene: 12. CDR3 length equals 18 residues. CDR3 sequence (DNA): TGTGCCAGCAGCCCCAACCAGGGGGGATTATCAACTAATGAAAAACTGTTTTTT. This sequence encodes CASSPNQGGLSTNEKLFF.

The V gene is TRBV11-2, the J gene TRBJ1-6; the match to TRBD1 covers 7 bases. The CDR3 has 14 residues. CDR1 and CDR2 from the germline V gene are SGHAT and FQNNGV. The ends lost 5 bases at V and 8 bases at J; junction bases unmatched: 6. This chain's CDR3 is CASSPNTGDSPLHF. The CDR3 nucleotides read TGTGCCAGCAGCCCAAATACAGGGGATTCACCCCTCCACTTT.

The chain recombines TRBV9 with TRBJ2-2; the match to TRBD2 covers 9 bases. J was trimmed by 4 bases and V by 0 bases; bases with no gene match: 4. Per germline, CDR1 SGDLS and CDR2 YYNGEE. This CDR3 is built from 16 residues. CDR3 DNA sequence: TGTGCCAGCAGCGTAGGCGGGGGGGCGACCACCGGGGAGCTGTTTTTT. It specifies CASSVGGGATTGELFF. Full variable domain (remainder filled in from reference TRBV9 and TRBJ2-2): DSGVTQTPKHLITATGQRVTLRCSPRSGDLSVYWYQQSLDQGLQFLIQYYNGEERAKGNILERFSAQQFPDLHSELNLSSLELGDSALYFCASSVGGGATTGELFFGEGSRLTVL.

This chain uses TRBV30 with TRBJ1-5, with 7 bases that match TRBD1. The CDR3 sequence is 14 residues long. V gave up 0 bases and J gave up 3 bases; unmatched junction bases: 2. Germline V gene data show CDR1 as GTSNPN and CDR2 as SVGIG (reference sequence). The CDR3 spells CAWSVDRANQPQHF. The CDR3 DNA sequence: TGTGCCTGGAGTGTAGACAGGGCCAATCAGCCCCAGCATTTT.

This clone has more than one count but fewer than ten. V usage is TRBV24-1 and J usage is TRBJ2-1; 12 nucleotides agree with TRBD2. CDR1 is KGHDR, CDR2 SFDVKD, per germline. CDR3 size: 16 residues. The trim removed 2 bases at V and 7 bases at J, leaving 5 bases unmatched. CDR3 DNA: TGTGCCACCAGTGATTGGGCTAGCGGGAGGGGTAATGAGCAGTTCTTC. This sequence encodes CATSDWASGRGNEQFF.

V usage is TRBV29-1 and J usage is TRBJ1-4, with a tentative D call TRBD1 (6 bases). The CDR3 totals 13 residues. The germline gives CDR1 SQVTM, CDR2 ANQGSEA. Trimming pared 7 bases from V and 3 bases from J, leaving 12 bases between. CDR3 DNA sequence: TGCAGCGCCCGAGGGGGTGCTAATGAAAAACTGTTTTTT. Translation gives CSARGGANEKLFF.

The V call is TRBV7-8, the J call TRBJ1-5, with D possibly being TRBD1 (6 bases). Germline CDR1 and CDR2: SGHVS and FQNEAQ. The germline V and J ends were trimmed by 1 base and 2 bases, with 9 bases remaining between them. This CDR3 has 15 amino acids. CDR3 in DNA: TGTGCCAGCAGCTTAGGGGGACACCGCAATCAGCCCCAGCATTTT. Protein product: CASSLGGHRNQPQHF.

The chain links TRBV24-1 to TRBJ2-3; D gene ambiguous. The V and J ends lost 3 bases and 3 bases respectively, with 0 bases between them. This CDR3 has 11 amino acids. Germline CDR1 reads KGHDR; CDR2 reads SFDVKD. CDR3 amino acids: CATSDTDTQYF. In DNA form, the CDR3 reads TGTGCCACCAGTGATACAGATACGCAGTATTTT.

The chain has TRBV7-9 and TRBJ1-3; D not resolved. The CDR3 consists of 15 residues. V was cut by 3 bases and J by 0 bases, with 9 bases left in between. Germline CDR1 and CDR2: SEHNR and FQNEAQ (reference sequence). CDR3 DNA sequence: TGTGCCAGCAGCTTGCAGGCCATCTCTGGAAACACCATATATTTT. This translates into CASSLQAISGNTIYF.

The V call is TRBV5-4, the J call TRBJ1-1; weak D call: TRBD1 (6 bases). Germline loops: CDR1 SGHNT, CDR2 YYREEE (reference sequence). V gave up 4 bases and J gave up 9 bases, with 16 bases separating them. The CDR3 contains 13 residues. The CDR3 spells CASSTGTTQKAFF. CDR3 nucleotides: TGTGCCAGCAGCACCGGGACAACCCAAAAAGCTTTCTTT.

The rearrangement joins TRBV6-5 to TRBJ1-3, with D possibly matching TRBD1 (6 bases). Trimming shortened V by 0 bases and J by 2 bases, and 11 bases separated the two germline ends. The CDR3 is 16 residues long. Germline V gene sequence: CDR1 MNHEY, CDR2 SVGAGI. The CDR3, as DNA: TGTGCCAGCAGTTACTCGGTGGGGGCAACTGGAAACACCATATATTTT. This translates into CASSYSVGATGNTIYF.